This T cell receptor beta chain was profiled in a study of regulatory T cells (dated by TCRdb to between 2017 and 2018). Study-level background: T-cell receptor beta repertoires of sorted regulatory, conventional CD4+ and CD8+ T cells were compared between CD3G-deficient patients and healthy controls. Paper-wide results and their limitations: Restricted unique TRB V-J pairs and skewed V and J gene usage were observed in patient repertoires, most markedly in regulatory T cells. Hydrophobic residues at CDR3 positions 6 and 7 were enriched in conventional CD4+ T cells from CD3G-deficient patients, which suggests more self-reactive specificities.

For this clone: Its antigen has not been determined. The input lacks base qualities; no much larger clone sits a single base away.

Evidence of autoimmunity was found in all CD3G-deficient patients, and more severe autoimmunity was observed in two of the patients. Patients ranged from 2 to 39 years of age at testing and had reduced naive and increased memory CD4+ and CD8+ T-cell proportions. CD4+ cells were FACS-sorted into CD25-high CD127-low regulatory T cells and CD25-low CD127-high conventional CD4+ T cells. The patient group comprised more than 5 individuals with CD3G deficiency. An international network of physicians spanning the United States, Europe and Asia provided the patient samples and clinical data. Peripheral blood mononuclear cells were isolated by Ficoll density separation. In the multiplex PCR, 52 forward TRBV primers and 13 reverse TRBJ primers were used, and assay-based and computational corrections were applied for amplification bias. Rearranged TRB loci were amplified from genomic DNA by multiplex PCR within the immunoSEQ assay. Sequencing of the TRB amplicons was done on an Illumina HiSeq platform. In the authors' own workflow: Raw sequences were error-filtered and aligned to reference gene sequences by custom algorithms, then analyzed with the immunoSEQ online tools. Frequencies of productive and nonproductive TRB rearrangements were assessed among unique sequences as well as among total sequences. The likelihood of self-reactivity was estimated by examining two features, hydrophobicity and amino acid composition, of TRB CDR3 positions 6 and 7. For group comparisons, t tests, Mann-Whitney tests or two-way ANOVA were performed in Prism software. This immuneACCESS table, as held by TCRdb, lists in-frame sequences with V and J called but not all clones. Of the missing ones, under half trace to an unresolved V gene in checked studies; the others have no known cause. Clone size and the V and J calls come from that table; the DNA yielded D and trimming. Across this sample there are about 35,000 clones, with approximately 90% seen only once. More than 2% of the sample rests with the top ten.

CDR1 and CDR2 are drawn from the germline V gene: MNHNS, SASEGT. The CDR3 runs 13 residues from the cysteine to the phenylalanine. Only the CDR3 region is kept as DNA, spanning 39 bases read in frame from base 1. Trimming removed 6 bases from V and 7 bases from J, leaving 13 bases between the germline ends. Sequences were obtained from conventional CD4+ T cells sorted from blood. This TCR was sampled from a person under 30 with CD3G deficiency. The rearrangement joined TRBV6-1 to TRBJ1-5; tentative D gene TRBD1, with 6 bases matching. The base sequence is TGTGCCAGCAGCTATCTAAGGGGGCAGCCCCAGCATTTT. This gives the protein CASSYLRGQPQHF.